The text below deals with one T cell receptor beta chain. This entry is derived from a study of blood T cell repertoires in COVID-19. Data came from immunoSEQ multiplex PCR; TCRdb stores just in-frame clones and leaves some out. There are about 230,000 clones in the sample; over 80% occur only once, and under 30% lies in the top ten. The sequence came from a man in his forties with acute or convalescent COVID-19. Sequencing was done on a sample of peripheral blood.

The CDR3 DNA reads TGTGCCAGCAGCCTGGGCCTCGGTGGTCAGCCCCAGCATTTT. Amino acid sequence: CASSLGLGGQPQHF. The chain employs TRBV3-1 (or the pseudogene TRBV3-2) and TRBJ1-5; no definite D call. Trimming pared 4 bases from V and 6 bases from J, leaving 13 bases between. The germline V gene encodes CDR1 LGHDT and CDR2 YNNKEL (reference sequence). The CDR3 sequence is 14 residues long.